This note documents a single T cell receptor (beta chain) sequence. The antigen is undetermined. MiXCR, run by TCRdb on the reads, gives a single entry per CDR3 protein. In the table there are roughly 500,000 distinct CDR3 sequences, approximately 40% of which are singletons. The sample comes from a study of T cell repertoires in cytomegalovirus infection. V was cut by 4 bases and J by 4 bases, with 13 bases left in between. Germline V lookup: CDR1 ENHRY, CDR2 SYGVKD. The CDR3 loop spans 14 amino acids. The input for sequencing was cultured PBMCs, taken from culture after CMV antigen stimulation. The rearrangement links TRBV10-3 to TRBJ2-5; TRBD1 might be the D (6 bases). The sequence was collected from a human donor in good health (CMV status not recorded). Some clones in this sample may be carry-over from other donors' samples. CDR3 coding DNA: TGTGCCATCAGTGCGGACAGATCGGGAGAGACCCAGTACTTC. Translating it yields CAISADRSGETQYF.